The 21 T cell receptor beta chains given below trace back to one sample, sequenced in a study of cytomegalovirus exposure and HLA in healthy donors. Primers included in the PCR were 60 Vbeta and 13 Jbeta primers. Data came from immunoSEQ multiplex PCR; TCRdb stores just in-frame clones and leaves some out. The profile shows about 160,000 clones, 55% to 75% of them singletons. Sequenced material: PBMCs. Receptor source: a woman aged 55-70 years in good health and CMV-seropositive.

The CDR3 bases are TGTGCCAGCAGTTCAACAGGGTTCCAAGAGACCCAGTACTTC. It yields the protein CASSSTGFQETQYF. The V call is TRBV6-5, the J call TRBJ2-5, with a possible D match to TRBD1 (6 bases). Trimming removed 4 bases at V and 1 base at J, with 10 bases between. Germline-derived CDR1 and CDR2 are MNHEY and SVGAGI. This CDR3 comprises 14 residues.

This clone has a single count. The rearrangement uses TRBV19 and TRBJ1-5; TRBD1 aligns across 11 bases. CDR1 is LNHDA and CDR2 is SQIVND in the germline V gene (reference sequence). The CDR3 runs to 14 residues. J was trimmed by 6 bases and V by 6 bases; bases with no gene match: 4. The CDR3 bases are TGTGCCAGTAGACCGGGACAGGGGGTTCAGCCCCAGCATTTT. This codes for CASRPGQGVQPQHF.

The V and J genes are TRBV27 and TRBJ1-2; perhaps TRBD1 as D (5 bases). The CDR3 is made up of 17 amino acids. Trimming cost V 9 bases and J 2 bases, with 25 bases left between them. Germline V gene data show CDR1 as MNHEY and CDR2 as SMNVEV (reference sequence). The CDR3 reads CARLYMEGGEANYGYTF. In DNA, the CDR3 is TGTGCCAGACTTTATATGGAGGGAGGGGAGGCCAACTATGGCTACACCTTC.

V is TRBV7-6 and J is TRBJ2-1; 14 positions match TRBD2. Germline CDR1 is SGHVS and CDR2 is FNYEAQ. V shed 4 bases, J shed 6 bases, and the junction held 8 bases outside the gene matches. This CDR3 contains 17 residues. The CDR3 region is CASSSLPGLAGVNEQFF. Here the CDR3 DNA reads TGTGCCAGCAGCTCCCTTCCGGGACTAGCGGGAGTCAATGAGCAGTTCTTC.

The chain recombines TRBV30 with TRBJ2-7; D not resolved. Germline CDR1 and CDR2: GTSNPN and SVGIG (reference sequence). The CDR3 loop spans 12 amino acids. Trimming took 3 bases from V and 3 from J, leaving 9 bases between them. The CDR3 spells CAWSEVGYEQYF. The CDR3 nucleotides read TGTGCCTGGAGCGAAGTCGGCTACGAGCAGTACTTC.

The chain combines TRBV5-4 with TRBJ2-1; 7 bases agree with TRBD1. The V gene's germline CDR1 is SGHNT and CDR2 YYREEE (reference sequence). Germline trimming cut 6 bases from V and 4 bases from J; bases unmatched to any gene: 10. The CDR3 sequence is 15 residues long. CDR3 DNA sequence: TGTGCCAGCACCCCCGACGACAGGGTTTACAATGAGCAGTTCTTC. It translates to CASTPDDRVYNEQFF.

The chain combines TRBV5-1 with TRBJ1-5, with 8 bases lining up with TRBD1. The V and J ends lost 3 bases and 10 bases, in that order; junction bases with no gene match: 9. CDR1 is SGHRS and CDR2 is YFSETQ in the germline V gene. This CDR3 has 14 amino acids. The CDR3 coding sequence is TGCGCCAGCAGCTACGGACAGGGCGGTCAACCCCAGCATTTT. The encoded protein is CASSYGQGGQPQHF.

The chain links TRBV5-1 to TRBJ1-1; 8 nucleotides align to TRBD1. V lost 4 bases and J lost 7; bases outside the gene matches: 12. The CDR3 is made up of 15 amino acids. CDR1 is SGHRS and CDR2 is YFSETQ in the germline V gene. CDR3 amino acids: CASSPGTPGTGEAFF. Here the CDR3 DNA reads TGCGCCAGCAGCCCTGGGACACCGGGGACAGGTGAAGCTTTCTTT.

The chain has TRBV30 and TRBJ1-1; 11 bases line up with TRBD1. The length of the CDR3 is 15 residues. The germline CDR1 and CDR2 sequences are GTSNPN and SVGIG (reference sequence). J gave up 5 bases and V 3 bases, and 8 bases lay outside the gene matches. CDR3 region: CAWSPRTGGWTEAFF. The CDR3 DNA reads TGTGCCTGGAGCCCTCGGACAGGGGGCTGGACTGAAGCTTTCTTT.

This clone was recorded once. The chain links TRBV6-5 to TRBJ2-1, with 7 bases aligning to TRBD2. Per germline, CDR1 MNHEY and CDR2 SVGAGI. This CDR3 spans 14 amino acids. Trimming removed 8 bases from V and 0 bases from J; junction bases left unmatched: 4. The CDR3 region is CASGSGYSYNEQFF. CDR3 DNA: TGTGCCAGCGGTAGCGGGTACTCCTACAATGAGCAGTTCTTC.

The chain links TRBV5-6 to TRBJ2-1; the D gene is possibly TRBD2 (5 bases). V gave up 1 base and J gave up 5 bases, with 13 bases separating them. Germline V gives CDR1 SGHDT, CDR2 YYEEEE. The CDR3 is 15 amino acids. The CDR3 region is CASSLPTSSHNEQFF. The CDR3 nucleotides are TGTGCCAGCAGCTTGCCAACTAGTTCCCACAATGAGCAGTTCTTC.

The V gene is TRBV5-6, the J gene TRBJ2-7; 9 positions match TRBD2. CDR3 length equals 15 residues. Germline CDR1 SGHDT, CDR2 YYEEEE. V gave up 1 base and J gave up 3 bases; unmatched junction bases: 5. The CDR3 protein is CASSLFGSGSYEQYF. Here the CDR3 DNA reads TGTGCCAGCAGCTTGTTTGGTAGCGGGAGCTACGAGCAGTACTTC.

The chain's CDR3 is CASSAAQGRSSGYTF. As DNA, the CDR3 is TGTGCCAGCAGTGCCGCACAGGGAAGGTCTTCCGGCTACACCTTC. The chain is built from TRBV6-4 and TRBJ1-2; TRBD1 might be the D (6 bases). Deletions cut 4 bases from V and 8 bases from J, with 20 bases between. Germline assignment: CDR1 MRHNA and CDR2 SNTAGT. The CDR3 loop spans 15 amino acids.

Worth noting for this clone: An end of the junction does not agree with germline; a read error may underlie this. This same CDR3 is encoded by further DNA sequences in the sample. The genes are TRBV7-7 and TRBJ2-5; D is unresolved. This CDR3 has 14 amino acids. The germline V gene has CDR1 SSHAT and CDR2 FNYEAQ (reference sequence). The CDR3 nucleotides are TGCGCCAGCAGCTTAGATAACAGTCAAGAGACCCAGTACTTC. Its protein product is CASSLDNSQETQYF.

This chain joins TRBV5-5 and TRBJ1-1, with D uncertain. Germline V gene sequence: CDR1 SGHKS, CDR2 YYEKEE (reference sequence). V lost 4 bases and J 2 bases, leaving 9 bases between the germline ends. The CDR3 spans 13 residues. CDR3 sequence reads: CASSGTINTEAFF. The CDR3, as DNA: TGTGCCAGCAGCGGCACAATAAACACTGAAGCTTTCTTT.

The rearrangement links TRBV7-3 to TRBJ2-5; 7 bases match TRBD2. V was pared by 1 base and J by 1 base, with 3 bases of the junction left unmatched. CDR3 length: 15 amino acids. Germline V gene data show CDR1 as SGHTA and CDR2 as FQGTGA. The CDR3 DNA is TGTGCCAGCAGCTTAATGGCTAGCGGCCAAGAGACCCAGTACTTC. As protein: CASSLMASGQETQYF.

The chain has TRBV5-1 and TRBJ2-1, with 11 nucleotides matching TRBD2. The CDR3 spans 17 residues. J lost 3 bases, V lost 0 bases, and 5 bases had no gene match. The germline V gene has CDR1 SGHRS and CDR2 YFSETQ. In DNA, the CDR3 is TGCGCCAGCAGCTTGGTCTCGACTAGCGGGAACTACAATGAGCAGTTCTTC. This translates into CASSLVSTSGNYNEQFF.

This CDR3 reads CASSVGDRGRLDIQYF. The DNA for the CDR3 is TGTGCCAGCAGCGTAGGGGACAGGGGGCGGCTTGACATTCAGTACTTC. V usage is TRBV9 and J usage is TRBJ2-4, with 12 positions matching TRBD1. Germline V lookup: CDR1 SGDLS, CDR2 YYNGEE. This CDR3 is built from 16 residues. V was clipped by 0 bases and J by 8 bases; unmatched bases: 6.

The V call is TRBV28, the J call TRBJ2-2; 8 bases match TRBD1. Germline values: CDR1 MDHEN, CDR2 SYDVKM. This CDR3 has 16 amino acids. V was pared by 7 bases and J by 1 base, with 8 bases of the junction left unmatched. The CDR3 DNA follows: TGTGCCAGCATTCCTCAGGGGACAGGGAACACCGGGGAGCTGTTTTTT. Residues: CASIPQGTGNTGELFF.

The CDR3 sequence: CASSPSGSSYEQYF. CDR3 nucleotide sequence: TGTGCCAGCAGCCCATCTGGGAGCTCCTACGAGCAGTACTTC. This sequence joins TRBV11-3 and TRBJ2-7; tentatively, D is TRBD2 (5 bases). This CDR3 comprises 14 residues. The V gene's germline CDR1 is SGHNT and CDR2 YENEEA. Trimming stripped 5 bases from V and 0 bases from J, with 11 bases between.

The rearrangement links TRBV18 to TRBJ1-1, with D possibly TRBD1 on 6 matching bases. From germline, CDR1 is KGHSH and CDR2 LQKENI. Trimming shortened V by 3 bases and J by 11 bases, and 16 bases separated the two germline ends. The length of the CDR3 is 13 residues. In DNA form, the CDR3 reads TGTGCCAGCTCACCTGATGGACAGCCTCGGGCTTTCTTT. Translating gives CASSPDGQPRAFF.